Listed below are T cell receptor beta chains from one sample, sequenced in a study of blood T cells in healthy people across ages. TCRdb fed the 5' RACE reads into MiXCR, producing one record per CDR3 protein. In the table there are about 1.5 million distinct CDR3 sequences, less than 45% of which are singletons. Sequencing input: blood. These receptor sequences come from a woman between 18 and 29 years old in good health. Each CDR3 is given with its conserved first and last residue. D genes are given only for firm matches. Clone size, where shown, is once, few, many, or a class for clones that have expanded.

NA	14	TRBV20-1	TRBJ1-2	few	TGCAGTGCTAGACGACAGCTGAGGGGTGAAGGCTACACCTTC	CSARRQLRGEGYTF
NA	14	TRBV4-1	TRBJ1-4	NA	TGCGCCAGCAGTCCGGTACAGGGAGACGAAAAACTGTTTTTT	CASSPVQGDEKLFF
NA	13	TRBV25-1	TRBJ1-4	NA	TGTGCCAGCAGAGCCCGAAATGGTGAAAAACTGTTTTTT	CASRARNGEKLFF
NA	15	TRBV12-3/TRBV12-4	TRBJ1-1	NA	TGTGCCAGCAGTTTAGATATGGGTTGGGTCACTGAAGCTTTCTTT	CASSLDMGWVTEAFF
TRBD1	15	TRBV6-5	TRBJ1-1	NA	TGTGCCAGCAGTTACTCGAACAGGGGTGGCACTGAAGCTTTCTTT	CASSYSNRGGTEAFF
NA	13	TRBV20-1	TRBJ2-7	NA	TGCAGTGTTAGAGAAGGGAACTCCTACGGGCAGTACTTC	CSVREGNSYGQYF
TRBD1	13	TRBV28	TRBJ2-7	NA	TGTGCCAGCAACCCAGGGGGCATGTACGAGCAGTACTTC	CASNPGGMYEQYF
NA	15	TRBV5-1	TRBJ2-1	NA	TGCGCCAGCAGCTTGGCGCCAGCGCGAGACAATGAGCAGTTCTTC	CASSLAPARDNEQFF
NA	15	TRBV5-1	TRBJ1-3	NA	TGCGCCAGCAGCCAGGACGCGGGGGGTGGAAACACCATATATTTT	CASSQDAGGGNTIYF
NA	17	TRBV7-8	TRBJ1-1	few	TGTGCCAGCAGCTTAGCCGGGCGTCTTTCCATGAACACTGAAGCTTTCTTT	CASSLAGRLSMNTEAFF
NA	15	TRBV12-3/TRBV12-4	TRBJ2-7	many	TGTGCCAGCAGTGCGTTAGCGGTACTAAGCTACGAGCAGTACTTC	CASSALAVLSYEQYF
NA	20	TRBV12-5	TRBJ1-1	few	TGTGCTAGTGGTTTGGTAACTGGCCTGACAGCCACCCCTTTAGACACTGAAGCTTTCTTT	CASGLVTGLTATPLDTEAFF
NA	16	TRBV2	TRBJ1-5	NA	TGTGCCAGCAGTGAGGTCGGGGGTGGGGGCAATCAGCCCCAGCATTTT	CASSEVGGGGNQPQHF
NA	14	TRBV20-1	TRBJ2-3	few	TGCAGTGCCCCCCCGGCAGGGCGTATTGATACGCAGTATTTT	CSAPPAGRIDTQYF
TRBD2	14	TRBV20-1	TRBJ2-1	NA	TGCAGTGCTAGAGATAAAAGCGGGGACAATGAGCAGTTCTTC	CSARDKSGDNEQFF
TRBD1	18	TRBV7-9	TRBJ1-5	few	TGTGCCAGCAGCTTAGCGGGGGTCCGGGACAGTCCAAATCAGCCCCAGCATTTT	CASSLAGVRDSPNQPQHF
TRBD1	15	TRBV3-1	TRBJ2-1	few	TGTGCCAGCAGCCCCCTAAGACAGGGTGGCAATGAGCAGTTCTTC	CASSPLRQGGNEQFF
NA	14	TRBV7-9	TRBJ2-3	NA	TGTGCCAGCAGCTTCAGAGCCGTGCGAGATACGCAGTATTTT	CASSFRAVRDTQYF
NA	15	TRBV7-2	TRBJ2-7	few	TGTGCCAGCAGCTTAAGATGGGGCTTTGACGGCGAGCAGTACTTC	CASSLRWGFDGEQYF
TRBD2	13	TRBV20-1	TRBJ2-7	NA	TGCAGTGCCCTGACTAGCGGGCACTACGAGCAGTACTTC	CSALTSGHYEQYF
NA	14	TRBV4-2	TRBJ2-1	NA	TGTGCCAGCAGCCAAGTGGTCTTCTACAATGAGCAGTTCTTC	CASSQVVFYNEQFF
TRBD1	15	TRBV20-1	TRBJ2-7	NA	TGCAGTGCTAGAGGTCTGGGACAGGGAGACTACGAGCAGTACTTC	CSARGLGQGDYEQYF
TRBD2	18	TRBV7-3	TRBJ2-1	NA	TGTGCCAGCAGCTTAACACGGGGAGCGGGAGTTGGGAACAATGAGCAGTTCTTC	CASSLTRGAGVGNNEQFF
NA	11	TRBV20-1	TRBJ1-2	many	TGCAGTGCTAGAGGGCTTGAGGGCTACACCTTC	CSARGLEGYTF
NA	13	TRBV6-6	TRBJ1-4	NA	TGTGCCAGCGGGCCTACAACTAATGAAAAACTGTTTTTT	CASGPTTNEKLFF
TRBD2	13	TRBV6-2/TRBV6-3	TRBJ2-3	many	TGTGCCAGCAGTTCCGGACTAGGCAATACGCAGTATTTT	CASSSGLGNTQYF
NA	10	TRBV2	TRBJ1-2	NA	TGTGCCAGCCTTAGAATGGGCTACACCTTC	CASLRMGYTF
NA	13	TRBV7-2	TRBJ2-3	NA	TGTGCCAGCAGCTCGTGGAACACAGATACGCAGTATTTT	CASSSWNTDTQYF
NA	14	TRBV7-9	TRBJ2-1	few	TGTGCCAGCAGCTACCCGGGTTCCCACAATGAGCAGTTCTTC	CASSYPGSHNEQFF
TRBD2	12	TRBV20-1	TRBJ2-5	NA	TGCAGTGCTACTAGCGGGAGAGAGACCCAGTACTTC	CSATSGRETQYF
NA	17	TRBV4-3	TRBJ2-6	NA	TGCGCCAGCAGCCAAGATTTCAGCAACTCTGGGGCCAACGTCCTGACTTTC	CASSQDFSNSGANVLTF
TRBD2	16	TRBV7-6	TRBJ2-1	few	TGTGCCAGCAGCTTCCCAGGGCGGGAGAGGCTCAATGAGCAGTTCTTC	CASSFPGRERLNEQFF